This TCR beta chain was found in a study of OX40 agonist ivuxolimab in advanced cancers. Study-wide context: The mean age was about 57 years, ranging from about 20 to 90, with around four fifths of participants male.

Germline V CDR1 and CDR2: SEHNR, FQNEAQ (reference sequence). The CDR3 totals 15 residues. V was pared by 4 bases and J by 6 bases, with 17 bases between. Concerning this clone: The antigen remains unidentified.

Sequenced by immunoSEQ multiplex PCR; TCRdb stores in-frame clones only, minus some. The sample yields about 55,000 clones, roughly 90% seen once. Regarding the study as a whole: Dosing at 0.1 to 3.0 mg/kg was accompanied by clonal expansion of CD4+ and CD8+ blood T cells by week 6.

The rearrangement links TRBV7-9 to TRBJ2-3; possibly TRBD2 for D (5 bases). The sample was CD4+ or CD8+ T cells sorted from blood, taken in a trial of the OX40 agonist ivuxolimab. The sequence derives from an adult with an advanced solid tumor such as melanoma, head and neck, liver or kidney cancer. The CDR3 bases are TGTGCCAGCAGCTCCATTGGAGGTTTGCGGGATACGCAGTATTTT. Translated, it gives CASSSIGGLRDTQYF.